A selection of T cell receptor beta chains follows, all from one sample in a study of T cell responses to AZD1222 COVID-19 vaccine. Clones were sequenced by immunoSEQ multiplex PCR, and TCRdb holds only the in-frame ones, with some missing. The sample holds 85,000 to 130,000 clones; around 90% are singletons and the top ten take roughly 8%. This material consisted of peripheral blood, taken 28 days after the second AZD1222 dose. These receptors all stem from an adult who received the AZD1222 COVID-19 vaccine. Each CDR3 is given with its conserved first and last residue. The order of the fields is clone size, J gene, D gene, V gene, CDR3 DNA, CDR3 protein. D genes are given only for firm matches. Part of the rows lack a size; the others show once, few, many or a class for expanded clones.

>.|TRBJ1-2|TRBD1|TRBV7-2
TGTGCCAGCAGCACCCGACAGGGGGCGGATGGCTACACCTTC
CASSTRQGADGYTF
>.|TRBJ1-2|.|TRBV4-3
TGCGCCAGCAGCCAAGATGGGGCAGCCAGCGGCTATGGCTACACCTTC
CASSQDGAASGYGYTF
>few|TRBJ1-3|.|TRBV3-1/TRBV3-2
TGTGCCAGCAGCCAAGAAGGTGTCGGGGCTGGAAACACCATATATTTT
CASSQEGVGAGNTIYF
>.|TRBJ1-1|.|TRBV11-2
TGTGCCAGCAGCTTAGATTTTGCGGTAGGGGAAGCTTTCTTT
CASSLDFAVGEAFF
>.|TRBJ2-7|TRBD1|TRBV7-2
TGTGCCAGCAGCTTAGCTGGGACAGGCTCCTACGAGCAGTACTTC
CASSLAGTGSYEQYF
>.|TRBJ2-7|TRBD1|TRBV27
TGTGCCAGCAGTTCCGGGACAGGGCCCTACGAGCAGTACTTC
CASSSGTGPYEQYF
>.|TRBJ1-5|.|TRBV6-5
TGTGCCAGCAGTTACGGGGCCAATCAGCCCCAGCATTTT
CASSYGANQPQHF
>.|TRBJ1-5|.|TRBV27
TGTGCCAGCAGTTCCCAACGGGTAGTACGGCCCCAGCATTTT
CASSSQRVVRPQHF
>.|TRBJ2-7|.|TRBV6-5
TGTGCCAGCAGTTACCGTGACAGGTTCGGTCCCTACGAGCAGTACTTC
CASSYRDRFGPYEQYF
>.|TRBJ2-5|.|TRBV6-5
TGTGCCAGCAACTCTCTCCGGGTGGAGACCCAGTACTTC
CASNSLRVETQYF
>.|TRBJ2-7|.|TRBV5-4
TGTGCCAGCAGCTACGGGGAGGCCTACGAGCAGTACTTC
CASSYGEAYEQYF
>.|TRBJ2-3|.|TRBV6-2/TRBV6-3
TGTGCCAGCAGTTACGCCGATGCCGCAACAGATACGCAGTATTTT
CASSYADAATDTQYF
>.|TRBJ2-7|TRBD2|TRBV28
TGTGCCAGCAGTCTACACTCCGGGCTAGCGGGGCTGTACGAGCAGTACTTC
CASSLHSGLAGLYEQYF
>.|TRBJ1-2|TRBD1|TRBV3-1/TRBV3-2
TGTGCCAGCAGCCCAGTAGTATCCGACAGGGGGGATGGCTACACCTTC
CASSPVVSDRGDGYTF
>once|TRBJ2-3|.|TRBV7-2
TGTGCCAGCAGCTTAGGACCCACAGATACGCAGTATTTT
CASSLGPTDTQYF
>.|TRBJ2-5|TRBD2|TRBV6-5
TGTGCCAGCATTAGAGGGACTATTAGTCAAGAGACCCAGTACTTC
CASIRGTISQETQYF
>.|TRBJ2-7|.|TRBV7-2
TGTGCCAGCAGCTTAGGCGGGGGACAAACCTACGAGCAGTACTTC
CASSLGGGQTYEQYF
>once|TRBJ1-1|.|TRBV5-6
TGTGCCAGCAGCTTGTTATCAGGGGTCTCTGAAGCTTTCTTT
CASSLLSGVSEAFF
>.|TRBJ2-7|.|TRBV7-2
TGTGCCATCGACTACCAGGGTGGCTACGAGCAGTACTTC
CAIDYQGGYEQYF
>.|TRBJ1-1|.|TRBV5-5
TGTGCCAGCATTTGGTCCGGGGAGAACACTGAAGCTTTCTTT
CASIWSGENTEAFF
>.|TRBJ1-1|.|TRBV15
TGTGCCACCAGCGGCCAGGGAGGGGGAGCTTTCTTT
CATSGQGGGAFF
>.|TRBJ2-5|TRBD2|TRBV5-4
TGTGCCAGCAGCTTGGTTAAGCTAGCGGGGACAAAAGAGACCCAGTACTTC
CASSLVKLAGTKETQYF